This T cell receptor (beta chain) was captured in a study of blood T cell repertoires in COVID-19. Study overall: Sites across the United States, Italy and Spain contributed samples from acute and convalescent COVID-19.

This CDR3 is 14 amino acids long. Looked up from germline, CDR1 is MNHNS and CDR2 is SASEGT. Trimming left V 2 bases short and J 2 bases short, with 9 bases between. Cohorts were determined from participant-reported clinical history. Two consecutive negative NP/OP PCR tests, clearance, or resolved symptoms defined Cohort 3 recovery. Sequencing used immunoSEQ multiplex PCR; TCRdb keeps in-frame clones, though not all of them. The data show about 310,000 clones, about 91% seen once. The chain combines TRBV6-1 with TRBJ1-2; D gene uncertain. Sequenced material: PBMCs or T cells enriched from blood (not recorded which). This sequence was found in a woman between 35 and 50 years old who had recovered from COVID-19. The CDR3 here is CASSEWQKNYGYTF. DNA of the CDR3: TGTGCCAGCAGTGAATGGCAGAAGAACTATGGCTACACCTTC.